These 23 T cell receptor beta chains were sequenced from one sample in a study of early stage breast cancer tumors. Some clones are missing from TCRdb's copy, which holds only in-frame ones; the method was immunoSEQ multiplex PCR. The top ten clones hold 7.5% to 9.5% of a sample with 8,000 to 9,500 clones, roughly 80% of them seen once. The sample was normal breast tissue next to the tumor. These receptors came from a person between 60 and 70 years old with breast cancer.

This chain joins TRBV7-9 and TRBJ2-7; 10 bases map to TRBD1. Germline loops: CDR1 SEHNR, CDR2 FQNEAQ (reference sequence). The CDR3 is 15 residues long. V shed 5 bases, J shed 5 bases, and the junction held 9 bases outside the gene matches. Here the CDR3 reads CASSPYGQGEDEQYF. The CDR3 nucleotides are TGTGCCAGCAGCCCATATGGACAGGGGGAGGACGAGCAGTACTTC.

The chain's CDR3 is CASSSRQGWAEKLFF. The CDR3 bases are TGTGCCAGCAGTTCCCGACAGGGGTGGGCGGAAAAACTGTTTTTT. The rearrangement links TRBV27 to TRBJ1-4, with TRBD1 matching over 8 bases. The CDR3 runs to 15 residues. V gave up 4 bases and J gave up 8 bases; unmatched junction bases: 9. Germline values: CDR1 MNHEY, CDR2 SMNVEV (reference sequence).

The chain employs TRBV5-1 and TRBJ2-1, with 8 bases identical to TRBD2. This CDR3 has 19 amino acids. V shed 1 base, J shed 1 base, and the junction held 13 bases outside the gene matches. Germline lookup yields CDR1 SGHRS and CDR2 YFSETQ. The CDR3 sequence: CASSLSRGGNFQSYNEQFF. The CDR3 DNA reads as TGCGCCAGCAGCTTGTCTCGGGGGGGGAATTTCCAGTCCTACAATGAGCAGTTCTTC.

The DNA for the CDR3 is TGTGCCAGCAAGCCTACAGGGAGAACTGAAGCTTTCTTT. Translating gives CASKPTGRTEAFF. The J gene is TRBJ1-1, the V gene TRBV6-1, with D possibly being TRBD1 (6 bases). Germline assignment: CDR1 MNHNS and CDR2 SASEGT. V was pared by 7 bases and J by 5 bases, with 14 bases between. The CDR3 spans 13 residues.

The chain combines TRBV28 with TRBJ2-2; TRBD1 agrees at 8 bases. With V trimmed by 6 bases and J by 6 bases, 12 bases remained unmatched. Germline V lookup: CDR1 MDHEN, CDR2 SYDVKM. The CDR3 has 16 residues. CDR3 nucleotide sequence: TGTGCCAGCAGCCACACCGGACAGGGAAAGGCCGGGGAGCTGTTTTTT. It is translated as CASSHTGQGKAGELFF.

This clone was detected once. The chain employs TRBV5-1 and TRBJ2-1, with 7 positions matching TRBD1. Germline V gene lookup returns CDR1 SGHRS and CDR2 YFSETQ. CDR3 length: 16 amino acids. V was pared by 2 bases and J by 6 bases, with 11 bases of the junction left unmatched. This CDR3 reads CASSFKRGLYLNEQFF. In nucleotides, the CDR3 is TGCGCCAGCAGCTTTAAGAGGGGGCTCTATCTCAATGAGCAGTTCTTC.

V gene TRBV5-1 combines with J gene TRBJ2-7; 14 bases match TRBD2. CDR3 length: 15 amino acids. Germline loops: CDR1 SGHRS, CDR2 YFSETQ. With V trimmed by 2 bases and J by 4 bases, 2 bases remained unmatched. The chain's CDR3 is CASSLRLAGGYEQYF. DNA of the CDR3: TGCGCCAGCAGCTTAAGACTAGCGGGAGGGTACGAGCAGTACTTC. Full variable domain (missing parts from reference TRBV5-1 and TRBJ2-7): KAGVTQTPRYLIKTRGQQVTLSCSPISGHRSVSWYQQTPGQGLQFLFEYFSETQRNKGNFPGRFSGRQFSNSRSEMNVSTLELGDSALYLCASSLRLAGGYEQYFGPGTRLTVT.

This chain uses TRBV9 with TRBJ1-1, with D unclear. From germline, CDR1 is SGDLS and CDR2 YYNGEE. With 0 bases removed from V and 6 bases from J, the gap between germline ends came to 18 bases. The CDR3 is 16 residues long. The CDR3, as DNA: TGTGCCAGCAGCGTAGACGTTGACCGGAGGGTTTCTGAAGCTTTCTTT. This gives the protein CASSVDVDRRVSEAFF.

The chain is built from TRBV4-2 and TRBJ2-1; D gene ambiguous. With 1 base removed from V and 9 bases from J, the gap between germline ends came to 13 bases. The CDR3 length is 14 residues. Germline assignment: CDR1 LGHNA and CDR2 YNFKEQ. As DNA, the CDR3 is TGTGCCAGCAGCCAAGCCCCCGCGCTACCTGAGCAGTTCTTC. Amino acids: CASSQAPALPEQFF.

V gene TRBV14 combines with J gene TRBJ2-2, with TRBD1 matching over 9 bases. Per germline, CDR1 SGHDN and CDR2 FVKESK. The CDR3 consists of 17 residues. V gave up 1 base and J gave up 4 bases; unmatched junction bases: 7. The CDR3 DNA reads as TGTGCCAGCAGCCAAGGTAGGGGACAGGGAGGCACCGGGGAGCTGTTTTTT. Its protein is CASSQGRGQGGTGELFF.

V gene TRBV28 combines with J gene TRBJ2-2, with 16 bases matching TRBD2. CDR1 is MDHEN and CDR2 is SYDVKM in the germline V gene. This CDR3 is built from 17 residues. The trim removed 0 bases at V and 6 bases at J, leaving 1 base unmatched. This chain's CDR3 is CASSLWGLAGGPGELFF. CDR3 sequence (DNA): TGTGCCAGCAGTTTATGGGGACTAGCGGGGGGGCCCGGGGAGCTGTTTTTT.

The chain carries TRBV27 and TRBJ2-3; TRBD1 matches at 9 bases. This CDR3 is 15 amino acids long. V trimming: 7 bases; J trimming: 1 base; junction bases outside the gene matches: 6. Germline V gene data show CDR1 as MNHEY and CDR2 as SMNVEV (reference sequence). In nucleotides, the CDR3 is TGTGCCAGCACCCCGGGACAGGGAGGCACAGATACGCAGTATTTT. Its protein product is CASTPGQGGTDTQYF.

This rearrangement joins TRBV6-1 to TRBJ2-2; D uncertain. Trimming took 2 bases from V and 0 from J, leaving 10 bases between them. Per germline, CDR1 MNHNS and CDR2 SASEGT. This CDR3 comprises 16 residues. The CDR3 reads CASSEYGSPNTGELFF. CDR3 nucleotides: TGTGCCAGCAGTGAATATGGCAGTCCGAACACCGGGGAGCTGTTTTTT.

V usage is TRBV11-2 and J usage is TRBJ2-1, with a possible D match to TRBD1 (5 bases). V was clipped by 5 bases and J by 9 bases, with 14 bases between them. The CDR3 runs 13 residues. From germline, CDR1 is SGHAT and CDR2 FQNNGV. This chain's CDR3 is CASSQNHQGEQFF. The CDR3 DNA reads TGTGCCAGCAGCCAAAACCACCAGGGTGAGCAGTTCTTC.

The count of this clone is one. The V and J genes are TRBV7-8 and TRBJ2-7; 7 bases fit TRBD2. The germline V gene encodes CDR1 SGHVS and CDR2 FQNEAQ. After removal of 5 bases from V and 0 bases from J, the junction contained 4 bases not matched to a gene. The CDR3 covers 14 residues. CDR3 in amino acids: CASSLRGFSYEQYF. The CDR3 DNA reads TGTGCCAGCAGCCTGCGGGGGTTCTCCTACGAGCAGTACTTC. Complete variable domain (other parts from reference TRBV7-8 and TRBJ2-7): GAGVSQSPRYKVAKRGQDVALRCDPISGHVSLFWYQQALGQGPEFLTYFQNEAQLDKSGLPSDRFFAERPEGSVSTLKIQRTQQEDSAVYLCASSLRGFSYEQYFGPGTRLTVT.

CDR3 region: CASSLPQGLPYGYTF. CDR3 coding DNA: TGTGCCAGTAGTCTACCCCAGGGACTCCCCTATGGCTACACCTTC. This sequence joins TRBV19 and TRBJ1-2; tentatively, D is TRBD1 (5 bases). The V gene's germline CDR1 is LNHDA and CDR2 SQIVND (reference sequence). V was shortened by 5 bases and J by 4 bases, with 17 bases between the two germline ends. The CDR3 is 15 residues long.

This chain connects TRBV5-1 to TRBJ1-6, with D possibly TRBD1 on 5 matching bases. Trimming left V 0 bases short and J 3 bases short, with 7 bases between. The CDR3 contains 15 residues. Germline V gene lookup returns CDR1 SGHRS and CDR2 YFSETQ. This CDR3 is CASSLGGFYNSPLHF. Here the CDR3 DNA reads TGCGCCAGCAGCTTGGGGGGCTTCTATAATTCACCCCTCCACTTT.

The table lists this clone with a count of one. The chain combines TRBV5-4 with TRBJ2-7; 11 bases match TRBD1. The CDR3 covers 19 residues. The trim removed 5 bases at V and 0 bases at J, leaving 16 bases unmatched. Germline V lookup: CDR1 SGHNT, CDR2 YYREEE (reference sequence). This CDR3 is CASSSAKGQGGILSYEQYF. CDR3 DNA: TGTGCCAGCAGTTCAGCTAAGGGACAGGGGGGCATACTCTCCTACGAGCAGTACTTC.

The genes are TRBV2 and TRBJ1-2; 12 bases agree with TRBD1. The germline V gene encodes CDR1 SNHLY and CDR2 FYNNEI. With V trimmed by 6 bases and J by 14 bases, 10 bases remained unmatched. The CDR3 spans 13 residues. CDR3 in DNA: TGTGCCAGCAGGCCCGGGACAGGGGGCGCGGATACCTTC. This codes for CASRPGTGGADTF.

The chain has TRBV5-1 and TRBJ2-3; TRBD2 matches 9 bases. The trim removed 5 bases at V and 4 bases at J, leaving 2 bases unmatched. The CDR3 loop spans 13 amino acids. Germline-derived CDR1 and CDR2 are SGHRS and YFSETQ. For the CDR3, the DNA is TGCGCCAGCAGGGCGGGGGGGCCAGATACGCAGTATTTT. This encodes CASRAGGPDTQYF. The variable domain in full, completed from reference TRBV5-1 and TRBJ2-3, reads KAGVTQTPRYLIKTRGQQVTLSCSPISGHRSVSWYQQTPGQGLQFLFEYFSETQRNKGNFPGRFSGRQFSNSRSEMNVSTLELGDSALYLCASRAGGPDTQYFGPGTRLTVL.

This clone has only one observation. The chain combines TRBV9 with TRBJ2-2; D remains ambiguous. This CDR3 region has 15 residues. The V and J ends lost 0 bases and 2 bases respectively, with 8 bases between them. Per the germline V gene, CDR1 is SGDLS and CDR2 is YYNGEE. The CDR3 reads CASSVDIGNTGELFF. As DNA, the CDR3 is TGTGCCAGCAGCGTAGATATCGGAAACACCGGGGAGCTGTTTTTT.

The gene calls are TRBV28 and TRBJ1-2, with D possibly being TRBD1 (5 bases). The germline CDR1 and CDR2 sequences are MDHEN and SYDVKM. This CDR3 is built from 16 residues. The V gene lost 6 bases and the J gene lost 8 bases, with 25 bases spanning the gap. CDR3 protein: CASSPGAGMGGGGYTF. The CDR3 nucleotides are TGTGCCAGCAGCCCTGGGGCAGGGATGGGGGGAGGAGGCTACACCTTC.

The V call is TRBV18, the J call TRBJ2-5; TRBD1 is a possible D gene (5 bases). The germline V and J ends were trimmed by 1 base and 3 bases, with 18 bases remaining between them. This CDR3 spans 17 amino acids. Germline V gene data show CDR1 as KGHSH and CDR2 as LQKENI. The CDR3 bases are TGTGCCAGCTCACCACGAGTGGAGAGGCAGGGCGAAGAGACCCAGTACTTC. Residues: CASSPRVERQGEETQYF. Combining the CDR3 with reference TRBV18 and TRBJ2-5 gives the whole variable domain NAGVMQNPRHLVRRRGQEARLRCSPMKGHSHVYWYRQLPEEGLKFMVYLQKENIIDESGMPKERFSAEFPKEGPSILRIQQVVRGDSAAYFCASSPRVERQGEETQYFGPGTRLLVL.